These 21 T cell receptor beta chains originate from one sample sequenced in a study of blood T cell repertoires in COVID-19. Assay used: immunoSEQ multiplex PCR; TCRdb lists only in-frame clones, some missing. The profile covers more than 95,000 clones, with around three quarters appearing a single time and roughly 6% taken by the ten largest. What was sequenced was peripheral blood. Receptor source: a man between 65 and 85 years old with acute or convalescent COVID-19.

The genes are TRBV10-3 and TRBJ1-2; 9 nucleotides align to TRBD1. Per germline, CDR1 ENHRY and CDR2 SYGVKD. This CDR3 spans 16 amino acids. Unmatched junction bases numbered 14, after V lost 6 bases and J lost 6 bases. CDR3 loop: CAIRRQGVIIGDGYTF. The CDR3 nucleotides are TGTGCCATCAGAAGACAGGGGGTGATCATCGGGGATGGCTACACCTTC.

This sequence joins TRBV7-9 and TRBJ2-2; D is undetermined. There are 14 residues in the CDR3. V was cut by 4 bases and J by 5 bases, with 11 bases left in between. Germline assignment: CDR1 SEHNR and CDR2 FQNEAQ (reference sequence). CDR3 nucleotide sequence: TGTGCCAGCAGCTACCTACCGGGTACCGGGGAGCTGTTTTTT. Amino acid sequence: CASSYLPGTGELFF.

Of note for this clone: This sequence may be a read error, since a much larger clone differs from it by one base. The rearrangement joins TRBV3-1 (or the pseudogene TRBV3-2) to TRBJ2-2; weak D call: TRBD1 (5 bases). V gave up 3 bases and J gave up 7 bases, with 6 bases separating them. This CDR3 comprises 12 residues. CDR1 is LGHDT and CDR2 is YNNKEL in the germline V gene (reference sequence). CDR3 DNA: TGTGCCAGCAGCCACAGGGTCGGGGAGCTGTTTTTT. It encodes CASSHRVGELFF.

CDR3: CASSSQEGASQPQHF. The CDR3 DNA reads TGTGCCAGCAGCTCTCAAGAGGGGGCTAGTCAGCCCCAGCATTTT. The gene calls are TRBV7-2 and TRBJ1-5, with 7 bases identical to TRBD1. V was clipped by 4 bases and J by 6 bases; unmatched bases: 9. In germline, CDR1 is SGHTA, CDR2 FQGNSA. The CDR3 sequence is 15 residues long.

This clone appeared a single time. The chain is built from TRBV11-3 and TRBJ1-3, with D uncertain. The CDR3 totals 14 residues. The V gene lost 6 bases and the J gene lost 0 bases, with 9 bases spanning the gap. Germline V lookup: CDR1 SGHNT, CDR2 YENEEA. CDR3 DNA sequence: TGTGCCAGCAGACCACGACACTCTGGAAACACCATATATTTT. It specifies CASRPRHSGNTIYF.

J is TRBJ1-1 and V is TRBV7-9; D possibly corresponds to TRBD1 (5 bases). This CDR3 contains 14 residues. V was shortened by 4 bases and J by 10 bases, with 19 bases between the two germline ends. CDR1 and CDR2 from the germline V gene are SEHNR and FQNEAQ (reference sequence). CDR3 residues: CASSSDSQGNSAFF. Written as DNA, the CDR3 is TGTGCCAGCAGCTCTGATTCCCAGGGAAACTCAGCTTTCTTT.

This clone was seen once. This chain uses TRBV3-1 (or the pseudogene TRBV3-2) with TRBJ2-7, with a possible D match to TRBD2 (5 bases). The germline V and J ends were trimmed by 0 bases and 5 bases, with 14 bases remaining between them. The CDR3 totals 15 residues. Germline CDR1 and CDR2: LGHDT and YNNKEL (reference sequence). The CDR3 loop is CASSQDGGGGDEQYF. CDR3 sequence (DNA): TGTGCCAGCAGCCAAGATGGAGGAGGTGGGGACGAGCAGTACTTC.

V is TRBV24-1 and J is TRBJ2-3, with 10 bases identical to TRBD1. The V gene's germline CDR1 is KGHDR and CDR2 SFDVKD. CDR3 length equals 15 residues. After removal of 5 bases from V and 4 bases from J, the junction contained 5 bases not matched to a gene. The DNA for the CDR3 is TGTGCCACCAGTGCCGGGGGGACAGGGGCAGATACGCAGTATTTT. This translates into CATSAGGTGADTQYF.

V is TRBV6-2 or TRBV6-3 and J is TRBJ2-2, with 9 bases that match TRBD1. From germline, CDR1 is MNHEY and CDR2 SVGEGT. This CDR3 spans 15 amino acids. V trimming: 5 bases; J trimming: 6 bases; junction bases outside the gene matches: 7. The CDR3 is CASSPGQGFSGELFF. For the CDR3, the DNA is TGTGCCAGCAGTCCGGGACAGGGATTTTCCGGGGAGCTGTTTTTT.

The chain recombines TRBV6-5 with TRBJ1-1; D remains unclear. The CDR3 is 12 residues long. CDR1 is MNHEY and CDR2 is SVGAGI in the germline V gene. V shed 2 bases and J shed 10 bases, with 11 bases lying between them. The CDR3 nucleotides are TGTGCCAGCAGTTACGGGAGCAAAGGAGCTTTCTTT. Translating it yields CASSYGSKGAFF.

The rearrangement links TRBV2 to TRBJ2-1; 7 bases map to TRBD2. Trimming cost V 6 bases and J 7 bases; bases outside gene matches: 15. CDR3 length: 16 residues. The germline V gene has CDR1 SNHLY and CDR2 FYNNEI. The CDR3 region has the DNA TGTGCCAGCAGAGTCGAGAGTGGGCGGGAGTTAAATGAGCAGTTCTTC. Its protein product is CASRVESGRELNEQFF. Combining the CDR3 with reference TRBV2 and TRBJ2-1 gives the whole variable domain EPEVTQTPSHQVTQMGQEVILRCVPISNHLYFYWYRQILGQKVEFLVSFYNNEISEKSEIFDDQFSVERPDGSNFTLKIRSTKLEDSAMYFCASRVESGRELNEQFFGPGTRLTVL.

The V gene is TRBV5-1, the J gene TRBJ2-7; D is possibly TRBD1 (6 bases). The CDR3 is 15 amino acids. Germline V lookup: CDR1 SGHRS, CDR2 YFSETQ. Trimming shortened V by 3 bases and J by 0 bases, and 13 bases separated the two germline ends. CDR3 in amino acids: CASSWEQGFSYEQYF. The DNA of the CDR3 is TGCGCCAGCAGCTGGGAACAGGGTTTCTCCTACGAGCAGTACTTC.

This chain uses TRBV27 with TRBJ2-3; 9 nucleotides align to TRBD2. CDR1 MNHEY and CDR2 SMNVEV come from the germline V gene (reference sequence). The CDR3 length is 17 residues. The junction had 11 bases not matched to a gene; V was cut back by 3 bases and J by 4 bases. Written as DNA, the CDR3 is TGTGCCAGCAGTTTGGGTAGCGGGAGAAGGTGGGCAGATACGCAGTATTTT. As protein: CASSLGSGRRWADTQYF.

This chain joins TRBV3-1 (or the pseudogene TRBV3-2) and TRBJ1-2, with D possibly matching TRBD1 (5 bases). Per the germline V gene, CDR1 is LGHDT and CDR2 is YNNKEL (reference sequence). Trimming removed 1 base at V and 0 bases at J, with 15 bases between. CDR3 length equals 17 residues. The CDR3 bases are TGTGCCAGCAGCCAAGGCAATTTCGGGACTTCTAACTATGGCTACACCTTC. It translates to CASSQGNFGTSNYGYTF.

This chain uses TRBV30 with TRBJ1-5, with TRBD1 as a possible D gene (5 bases). Germline CDR1 reads GTSNPN; CDR2 reads SVGIG (reference sequence). This CDR3 is built from 13 residues. V dropped 0 bases and J dropped 6 bases, with 9 bases sitting between them. The CDR3 loop reads CAWSVTASQPQHF. In DNA form, the CDR3 reads TGTGCCTGGAGTGTGACAGCTAGTCAGCCCCAGCATTTT.

The chain has TRBV6-5 and TRBJ2-2; D might be TRBD2 (6 bases). CDR1 MNHEY and CDR2 SVGAGI come from the germline V gene. This CDR3 is built from 16 residues. V was clipped by 2 bases and J by 4 bases, with 14 bases between them. Here the CDR3 DNA reads TGTGCCAGCAGTTACCCGACCGGTAGCGGCACCGGGGAGCTGTTTTTT. This sequence encodes CASSYPTGSGTGELFF.

The rearrangement links TRBV18 to TRBJ2-7; TRBD1 aligns across 8 bases. V dropped 3 bases and J dropped 3; count of bases not matched to a gene: 7. Germline assignment: CDR1 KGHSH and CDR2 LQKENI. There are 15 residues in the CDR3. This chain's CDR3 is CASSPSGQGFYEQYF. The CDR3 DNA reads TGTGCCAGCTCACCTAGCGGACAGGGCTTCTACGAGCAGTACTTC.

The chain couples TRBV19 to TRBJ1-3; a possible D gene is TRBD1 (6 bases). The CDR3 covers 16 residues. CDR1 LNHDA and CDR2 SQIVND come from the germline V gene (reference sequence). With 1 base removed from V and 0 bases from J, the gap between germline ends came to 10 bases. CDR3 residues: CASSIGQAFSGNTIYF. The DNA of the CDR3 is TGTGCCAGTAGTATAGGACAGGCGTTCTCTGGAAACACCATATATTTT.

This rearrangement joins TRBV27 to TRBJ2-1; D may be TRBD2 (6 bases). This CDR3 comprises 15 residues. The germline V gene encodes CDR1 MNHEY and CDR2 SMNVEV (reference sequence). Between the trimmed V and J ends, which lost 9 bases and 9 bases, there was a span of 24 bases. The CDR3 is CARPGGASSCGEQFF. The CDR3 DNA is TGTGCCAGACCCGGCGGGGCTAGCTCTTGCGGTGAGCAGTTCTTC.

This rearrangement joins TRBV4-2 to TRBJ2-7, with D perhaps TRBD1 (6 bases). Trimming stripped 5 bases from V and 5 bases from J, with 7 bases between. The CDR3 extends over 11 amino acids. Germline V gene sequence: CDR1 LGHNA, CDR2 YNFKEQ. The CDR3 sequence: CASSEGDEQYF. The CDR3 DNA reads TGTGCCAGCAGCGAGGGGGACGAGCAGTACTTC.

The V gene is TRBV27, the J gene TRBJ2-3; possible D gene TRBD1, 6 bases. This CDR3 has 17 residues. V lost 2 bases to trimming and J lost 0 bases, with 15 bases between them. CDR1 is MNHEY, CDR2 SMNVEV, per germline (reference sequence). CDR3 region: CASSLIGGYASTDTQYF. The CDR3 coding sequence is TGTGCCAGCAGTTTAATAGGGGGTTACGCGAGCACAGATACGCAGTATTTT.